Listed here are 10 T cell receptor beta chains from one sample, sequenced in a study of T cell responses to AZD1222 COVID-19 vaccine. Sequenced by immunoSEQ multiplex PCR; TCRdb stores in-frame clones only, minus some. The table records fewer than 35,000 clones, 91% of them present only once. The sequences come from peripheral blood, collected on day 0 of AZD1222 vaccination. Source of these receptors: an adult in good health.

The chain is built from TRBV12-3 or TRBV12-4 and TRBJ1-1; a possible D gene is TRBD1 (6 bases). The V and J ends lost 5 bases and 0 bases respectively, with 7 bases between them. The CDR3 runs to 13 residues. In DNA, the CDR3 is TGTGCCAGCAGTGAGGGGGTGAACACTGAAGCTTTCTTT. Its translation is CASSEGVNTEAFF.

This clone has only one observation. This sequence joins TRBV27 and TRBJ1-6; 8 nucleotides agree with TRBD1. CDR3 length: 15 residues. CDR1 MNHEY and CDR2 SMNVEV come from the germline V gene (reference sequence). J gave up 8 bases and V 2 bases, and 5 bases lay outside the gene matches. As DNA, the CDR3 is TGTGCCAGCAGTTTAGAGACAGGGGCGTATTCACCCCTCCACTTT. It is translated as CASSLETGAYSPLHF.

This clone has just one count. V and J are TRBV7-2 and TRBJ2-1, with D possibly matching TRBD2 (6 bases). Deletions cut 2 bases from V and 8 bases from J, with 16 bases between. Germline V gene lookup returns CDR1 SGHTA and CDR2 FQGNSA. This CDR3 contains 15 residues. CDR3 DNA sequence: TGTGCCAGCAGCTTAATGGCGGGGCCCGTGCATGAGCAGTTCTTC. Protein product: CASSLMAGPVHEQFF.

This clone was detected a few times. The chain links TRBV4-3 to TRBJ1-4, with D perhaps TRBD1 (5 bases). Germline V lookup: CDR1 LGHNA, CDR2 YSLEER. The CDR3 is 13 residues long. V lost 2 bases to trimming and J lost 5 bases, with 6 bases between them. CDR3 protein: CASSQTGNEKLFF. DNA of the CDR3: TGCGCCAGCAGCCAAACAGGAAATGAAAAACTGTTTTTT.

The rearrangement joins TRBV6-2 or TRBV6-3 to TRBJ1-5; D gene ambiguous. Trimming removed 0 bases from V and 3 bases from J, with 6 bases in between. There are 14 residues in the CDR3. The V gene's germline CDR1 is MNHEY and CDR2 SVGEGT. In DNA, the CDR3 is TGTGCCAGCAGTTACTCGGGGAACAATCAGCCCCAGCATTTT. It translates to CASSYSGNNQPQHF.

The chain couples TRBV4-2 to TRBJ2-1, with 9 bases lining up with TRBD1. This CDR3 contains 16 residues. Germline loops: CDR1 LGHNA, CDR2 YNFKEQ. The V gene end was trimmed by 6 bases and the J gene end by 9 bases; junction bases not matched to a gene: 15. The CDR3 DNA follows: TGTGCCAGCAGTCCGCTACACGGGACAGGGTATAGTGAGCAGTTCTTC. Its protein product is CASSPLHGTGYSEQFF.

This clone was counted a single time. The chain joins TRBV7-8 to TRBJ1-2, with a tentative D call TRBD1 (5 bases). The CDR3 length is 14 residues. Germline loops: CDR1 SGHVS, CDR2 FQNEAQ. The V end lost 5 bases, the J end lost 7 bases, and 17 bases lay between the germline ends. The CDR3: CASSQNQGVGGYTF. CDR3 nucleotides: TGTGCCAGCAGCCAGAACCAGGGTGTAGGTGGCTACACCTTC.

This clone was seen once. The chain links TRBV5-1 to TRBJ1-6; TRBD1 matches at 7 bases. With 3 bases clipped from V and 5 bases from J, the junction kept 5 bases outside the gene matches. Germline CDR1 and CDR2: SGHRS and YFSETQ. This CDR3 region has 15 residues. This chain's CDR3 is CASSSGTDNNSPLHF. CDR3 DNA sequence: TGCGCCAGCAGCTCCGGGACAGACAATAATTCACCCCTCCACTTT.

The chain links TRBV5-6 to TRBJ2-1; 12 bases line up with TRBD2. V shed 0 bases, J shed 10 bases, and the junction held 11 bases outside the gene matches. The CDR3 contains 17 residues. Looked up from germline, CDR1 is SGHDT and CDR2 is YYEEEE. CDR3 coding DNA: TGTGCCAGCAGCTTGGCAGGTCGACTAGCGGGGGCCAGGGAGCAGTTCTTC. The encoded protein is CASSLAGRLAGAREQFF.

This chain joins TRBV27 and TRBJ2-2; 8 nucleotides match TRBD1. CDR1 and CDR2 (germline): MNHEY, SMNVEV (reference sequence). V lost 3 bases, J lost 7 bases, and 1 base stayed unmatched. CDR3 length: 13 residues. This CDR3 is CASSFGQGGELFF. DNA of the CDR3: TGTGCCAGCAGTTTCGGACAGGGCGGGGAGCTGTTTTTT.